The 9 T cell receptor beta chains listed next were all sequenced from one sample in a study of T cell responses to AZD1222 COVID-19 vaccine. Clones were read by immunoSEQ multiplex PCR, and TCRdb kept only the in-frame ones, dropping some. This table has fewer than 150,000 clones, 90% appearing once. Sequences were derived from peripheral blood, sampled on day 0 of AZD1222 vaccination. Receptors were obtained from an adult in good health.

CDR3 region: CASSQGQGRSYEQYF. CDR3 in DNA: TGTGCCAGCAGCCAAGGACAGGGACGGTCCTACGAGCAGTACTTC. The rearrangement links TRBV3-1 (or the pseudogene TRBV3-2) to TRBJ2-7, with 7 bases lining up with TRBD1. Germline CDR1 and CDR2: LGHDT and YNNKEL (reference sequence). Trimming took 1 base from V and 1 from J; bases not matched to a gene: 4. This CDR3 is built from 15 residues.

This rearrangement joins TRBV7-8 to TRBJ1-6; tentatively, D is TRBD1 (5 bases). The CDR3 is made up of 14 amino acids. Germline V CDR1 and CDR2: SGHVS, FQNEAQ. V was pared by 5 bases and J by 6 bases, with 11 bases between. The CDR3 DNA sequence: TGTGCCAGCAGCCGCGGGGGGATTAATTCACCCCTCCACTTT. Translating gives CASSRGGINSPLHF.

The CDR3 bases are TGTGCCAGCAGTCGGCGACAGGGCCTCTACAATGAGCAGTTCTTC. This sequence encodes CASSRRQGLYNEQFF. The V gene is TRBV5-5, the J gene TRBJ2-1; 7 nucleotides agree with TRBD1. CDR3 length equals 15 residues. Losses at the gene ends were 5 bases for V and 3 bases for J; bases not matched to a gene: 8. Looked up from germline, CDR1 is SGHKS and CDR2 is YYEKEE (reference sequence).

The chain recombines TRBV19 with TRBJ1-6, with 8 positions matching TRBD1. CDR3 size: 14 residues. Trimming took 6 bases from V and 7 from J; bases not matched to a gene: 5. Germline V gives CDR1 LNHDA, CDR2 SQIVND (reference sequence). CDR3 sequence reads: CASSGQGKNSPLHF. CDR3 nucleotides: TGTGCCAGTAGCGGACAGGGCAAGAATTCACCCCTCCACTTT. The whole variable domain, filled in from reference TRBV19 and TRBJ1-6, reads DGGITQSPKYLFRKEGQNVTLSCEQNLNHDAMYWYRQDPGQGLRLIYYSQIVNDFQKGDIAEGYSVSREKKESFPLTVTSAQKNPTAFYLCASSGQGKNSPLHFGNGTRLTVT.

V is TRBV6-5 and J is TRBJ2-1, with 12 bases aligning to TRBD2. The CDR3 runs 15 residues. The V segment lost 4 bases and the J segment 4 bases; nucleotides outside the gene matches: 2. CDR1 and CDR2 from the germline V gene are MNHEY and SVGAGI. The CDR3: CASSSSGGVYNEQFF. In DNA, the CDR3 is TGTGCCAGCAGTTCTAGCGGGGGGGTTTACAATGAGCAGTTCTTC.

The V call is TRBV6-5, the J call TRBJ1-2, with TRBD1 as a possible D gene (5 bases). The CDR3 sequence is 16 residues long. Germline V gene sequence: CDR1 MNHEY, CDR2 SVGAGI. V was clipped by 2 bases and J by 8 bases, with 21 bases between them. The CDR3 DNA sequence: TGTGCCAGCAGTTACCAAATCAATGGACAAGCGGAAGGCTACACCTTC. Translation gives CASSYQINGQAEGYTF.

The table lists this clone with a count of one. The rearrangement links TRBV9 to TRBJ1-2; possibly TRBD1 for D (6 bases). V was pared by 0 bases and J by 7 bases, with 19 bases between. This CDR3 is 16 amino acids long. Germline CDR1 SGDLS, CDR2 YYNGEE. The CDR3 here is CASSVGPDSDLGGYTF. The DNA of the CDR3 is TGTGCCAGCAGCGTAGGTCCGGACAGCGACCTAGGTGGCTACACCTTC.

This clone was picked up one time. The chain is built from TRBV7-2 and TRBJ2-7, with 8 bases aligning to TRBD2. Unmatched junction bases numbered 9, after V lost 1 base and J lost 7 bases. The CDR3 consists of 15 residues. CDR1 is SGHTA and CDR2 is FQGNSA in the germline V gene. The CDR3 spells CASSLGMAGGREQYF. In DNA form, the CDR3 reads TGTGCCAGCAGCTTAGGTATGGCGGGAGGTCGTGAGCAGTACTTC.

The rearrangement uses TRBV14 and TRBJ1-6; unclear D gene. CDR1 is SGHDN, CDR2 FVKESK, per germline. The CDR3 contains 14 residues. V gave up 1 base and J gave up 7 bases, with 8 bases separating them. CDR3 sequence (DNA): TGTGCCAGCAGCCAAGTTTTGACAAATTCACCCCTCCACTTT. Translating gives CASSQVLTNSPLHF.